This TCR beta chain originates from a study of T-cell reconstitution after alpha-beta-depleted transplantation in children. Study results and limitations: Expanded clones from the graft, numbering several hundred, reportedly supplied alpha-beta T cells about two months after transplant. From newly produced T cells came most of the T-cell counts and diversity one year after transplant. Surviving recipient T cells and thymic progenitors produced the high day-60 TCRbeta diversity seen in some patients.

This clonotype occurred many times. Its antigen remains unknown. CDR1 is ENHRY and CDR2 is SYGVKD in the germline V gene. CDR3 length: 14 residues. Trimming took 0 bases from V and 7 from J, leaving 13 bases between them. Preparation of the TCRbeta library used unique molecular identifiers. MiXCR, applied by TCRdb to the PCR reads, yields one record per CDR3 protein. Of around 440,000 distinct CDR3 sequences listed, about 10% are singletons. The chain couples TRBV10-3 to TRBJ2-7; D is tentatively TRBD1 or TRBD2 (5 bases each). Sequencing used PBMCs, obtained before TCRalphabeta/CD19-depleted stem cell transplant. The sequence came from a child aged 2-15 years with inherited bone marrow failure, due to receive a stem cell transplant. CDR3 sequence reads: CAISESGAFVEQYF. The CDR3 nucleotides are TGTGCCATCAGTGAGTCCGGGGCATTTGTAGAGCAGTACTTC.